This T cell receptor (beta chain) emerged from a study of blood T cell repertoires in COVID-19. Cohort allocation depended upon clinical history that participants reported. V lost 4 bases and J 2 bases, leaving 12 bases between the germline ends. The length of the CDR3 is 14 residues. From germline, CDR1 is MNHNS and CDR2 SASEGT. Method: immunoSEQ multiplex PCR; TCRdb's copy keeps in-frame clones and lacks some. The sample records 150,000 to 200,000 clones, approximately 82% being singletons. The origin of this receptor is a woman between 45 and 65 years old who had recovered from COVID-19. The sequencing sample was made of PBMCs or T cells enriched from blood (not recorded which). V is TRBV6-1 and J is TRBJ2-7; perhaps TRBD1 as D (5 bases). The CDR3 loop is CASSGGVVPYEQYV. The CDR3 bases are TGTGCCAGCAGTGGGGGCGTAGTCCCCTACGAGCAGTACGTC.